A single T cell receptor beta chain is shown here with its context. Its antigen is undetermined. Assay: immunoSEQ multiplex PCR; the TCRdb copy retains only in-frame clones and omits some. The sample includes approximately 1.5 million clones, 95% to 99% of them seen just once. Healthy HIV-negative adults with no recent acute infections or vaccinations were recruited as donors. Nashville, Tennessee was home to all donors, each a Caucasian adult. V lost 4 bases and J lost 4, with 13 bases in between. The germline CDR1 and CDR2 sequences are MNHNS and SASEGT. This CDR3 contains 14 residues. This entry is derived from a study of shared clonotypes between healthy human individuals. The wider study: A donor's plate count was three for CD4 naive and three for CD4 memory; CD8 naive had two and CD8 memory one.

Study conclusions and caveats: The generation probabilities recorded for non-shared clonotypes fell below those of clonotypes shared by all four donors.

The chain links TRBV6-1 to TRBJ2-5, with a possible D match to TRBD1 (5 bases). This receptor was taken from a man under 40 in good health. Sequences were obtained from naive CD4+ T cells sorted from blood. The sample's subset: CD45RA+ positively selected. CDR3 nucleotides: TGTGCCAGCAGTGCCAGGGAACTGCTAGAGACCCAGTACTTC. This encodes CASSARELLETQYF.